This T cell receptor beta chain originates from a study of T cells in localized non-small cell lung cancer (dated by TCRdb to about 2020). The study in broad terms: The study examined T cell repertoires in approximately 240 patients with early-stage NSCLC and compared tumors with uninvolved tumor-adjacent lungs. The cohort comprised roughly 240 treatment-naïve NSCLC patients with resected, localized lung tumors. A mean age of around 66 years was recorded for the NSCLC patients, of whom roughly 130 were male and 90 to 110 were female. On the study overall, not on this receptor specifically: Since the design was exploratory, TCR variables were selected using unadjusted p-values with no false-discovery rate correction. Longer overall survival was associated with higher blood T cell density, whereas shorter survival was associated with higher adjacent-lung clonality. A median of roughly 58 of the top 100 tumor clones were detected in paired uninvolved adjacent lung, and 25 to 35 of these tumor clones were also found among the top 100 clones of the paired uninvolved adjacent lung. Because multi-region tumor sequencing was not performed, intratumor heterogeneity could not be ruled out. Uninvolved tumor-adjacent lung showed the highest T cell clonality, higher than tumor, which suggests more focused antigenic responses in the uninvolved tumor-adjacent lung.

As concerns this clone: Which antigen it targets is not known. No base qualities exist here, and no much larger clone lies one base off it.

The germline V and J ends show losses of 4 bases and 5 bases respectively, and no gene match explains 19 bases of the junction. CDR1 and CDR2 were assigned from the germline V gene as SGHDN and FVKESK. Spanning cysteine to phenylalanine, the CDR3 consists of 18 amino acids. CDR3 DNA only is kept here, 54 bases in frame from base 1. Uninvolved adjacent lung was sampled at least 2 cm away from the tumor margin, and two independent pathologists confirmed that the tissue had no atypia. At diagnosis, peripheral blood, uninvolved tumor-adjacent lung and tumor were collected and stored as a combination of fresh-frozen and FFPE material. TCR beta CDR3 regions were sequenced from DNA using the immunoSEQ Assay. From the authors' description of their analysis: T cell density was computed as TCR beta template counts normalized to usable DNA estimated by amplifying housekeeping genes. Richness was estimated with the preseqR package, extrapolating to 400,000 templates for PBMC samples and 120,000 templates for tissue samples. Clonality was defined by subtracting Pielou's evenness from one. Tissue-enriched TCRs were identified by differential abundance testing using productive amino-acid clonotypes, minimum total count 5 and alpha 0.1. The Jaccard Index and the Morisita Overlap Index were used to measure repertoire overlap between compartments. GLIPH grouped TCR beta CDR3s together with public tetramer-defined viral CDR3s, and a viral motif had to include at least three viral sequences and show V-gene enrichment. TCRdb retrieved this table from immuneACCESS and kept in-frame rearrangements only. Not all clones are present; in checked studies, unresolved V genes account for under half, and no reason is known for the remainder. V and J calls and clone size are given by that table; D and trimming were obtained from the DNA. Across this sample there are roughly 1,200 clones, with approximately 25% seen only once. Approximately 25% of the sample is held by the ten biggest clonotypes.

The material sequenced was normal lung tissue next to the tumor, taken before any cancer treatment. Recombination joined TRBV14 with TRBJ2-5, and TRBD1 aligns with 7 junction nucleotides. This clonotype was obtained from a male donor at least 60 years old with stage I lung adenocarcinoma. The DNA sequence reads TGTGCCAGCAGCCTACACCGAGGGGGCCTAATAATTAGGGAGACCCAGTACTTC. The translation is CASSLHRGGLIIRETQYF. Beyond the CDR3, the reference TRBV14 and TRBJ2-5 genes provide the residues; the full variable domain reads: EAGVTQFPSHSVIEKGQTVTLRCDPISGHDNLYWYRRVMGKEIKFLLHFVKESKQDESGMPNNRFLAERTGGTYSTLKVQPAELEDSGVYFCASSLHRGGLIIRETQYFGPGTRLLVL.